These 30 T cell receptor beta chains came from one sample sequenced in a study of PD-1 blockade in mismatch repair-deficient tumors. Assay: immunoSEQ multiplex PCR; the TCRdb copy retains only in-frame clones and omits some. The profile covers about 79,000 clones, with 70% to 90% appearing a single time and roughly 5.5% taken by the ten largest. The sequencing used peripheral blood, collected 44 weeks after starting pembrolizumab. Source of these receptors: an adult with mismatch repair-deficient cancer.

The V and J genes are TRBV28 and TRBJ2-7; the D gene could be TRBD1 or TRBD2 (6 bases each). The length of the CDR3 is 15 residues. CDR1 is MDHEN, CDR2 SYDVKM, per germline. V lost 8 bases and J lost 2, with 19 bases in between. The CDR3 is CASLGGHTYPYEQYF. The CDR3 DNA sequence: TGTGCCAGCCTGGGGGGACACACCTACCCCTACGAGCAGTACTTC.

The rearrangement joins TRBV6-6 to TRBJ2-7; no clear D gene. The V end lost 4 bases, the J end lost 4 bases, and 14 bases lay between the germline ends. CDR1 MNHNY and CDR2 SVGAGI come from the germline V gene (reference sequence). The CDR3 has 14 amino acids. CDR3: CASSFQGNGYEQYF. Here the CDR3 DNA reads TGTGCCAGCAGTTTCCAAGGGAACGGGTACGAGCAGTACTTC.

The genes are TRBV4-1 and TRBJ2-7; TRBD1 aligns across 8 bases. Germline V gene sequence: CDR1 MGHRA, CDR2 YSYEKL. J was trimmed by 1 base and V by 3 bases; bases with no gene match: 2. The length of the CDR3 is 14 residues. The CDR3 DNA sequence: TGCGCCAGCAGCCACGGACAGGGTTCCTACGAGCAGTACTTC. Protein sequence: CASSHGQGSYEQYF.

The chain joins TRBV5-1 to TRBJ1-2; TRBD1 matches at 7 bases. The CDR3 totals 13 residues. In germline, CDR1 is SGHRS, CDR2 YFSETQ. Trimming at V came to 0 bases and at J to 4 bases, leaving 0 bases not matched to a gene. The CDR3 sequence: CASSLGDSYGYTF. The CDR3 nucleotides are TGCGCCAGCAGCTTGGGGGACAGCTATGGCTACACCTTC.

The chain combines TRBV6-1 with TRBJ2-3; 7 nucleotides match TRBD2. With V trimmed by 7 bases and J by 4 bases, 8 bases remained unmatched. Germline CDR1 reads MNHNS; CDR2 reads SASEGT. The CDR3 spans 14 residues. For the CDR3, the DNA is TGTGCCAGCATCGGCGGGAGAGTCGCAGATACGCAGTATTTT. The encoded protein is CASIGGRVADTQYF.

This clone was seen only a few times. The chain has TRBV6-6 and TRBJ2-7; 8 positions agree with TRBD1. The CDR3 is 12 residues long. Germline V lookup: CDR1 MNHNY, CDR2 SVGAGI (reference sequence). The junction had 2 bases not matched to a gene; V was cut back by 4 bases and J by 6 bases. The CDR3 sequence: CASSSGGPEQYF. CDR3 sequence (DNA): TGTGCCAGCAGTTCAGGGGGCCCCGAGCAGTACTTC.

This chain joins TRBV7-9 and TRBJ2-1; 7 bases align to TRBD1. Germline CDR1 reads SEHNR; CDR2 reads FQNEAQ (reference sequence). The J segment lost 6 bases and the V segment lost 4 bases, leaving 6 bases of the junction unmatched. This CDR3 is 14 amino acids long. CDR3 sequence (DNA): TGTGCCAGCAGCTCAGACAGGGCTCGCAATGAGCAGTTCTTC. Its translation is CASSSDRARNEQFF.

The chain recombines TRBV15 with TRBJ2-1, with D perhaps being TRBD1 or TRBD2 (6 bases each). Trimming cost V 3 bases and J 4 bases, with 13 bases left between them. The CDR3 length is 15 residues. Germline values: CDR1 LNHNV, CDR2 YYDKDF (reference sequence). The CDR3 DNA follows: TGTGCCACCAGCAGCTGGGGGGCGGTGTACAATGAGCAGTTCTTC. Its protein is CATSSWGAVYNEQFF.

This CDR3 reads CASGEPTAGYTF. The CDR3 bases are TGCGCCAGCGGAGAGCCGACCGCTGGCTACACCTTC. The chain recombines TRBV5-1 with TRBJ1-2; D gene ambiguous. V dropped 7 bases and J dropped 7 bases, with 14 bases sitting between them. This CDR3 region has 12 residues. Germline V gene data show CDR1 as SGHRS and CDR2 as YFSETQ.

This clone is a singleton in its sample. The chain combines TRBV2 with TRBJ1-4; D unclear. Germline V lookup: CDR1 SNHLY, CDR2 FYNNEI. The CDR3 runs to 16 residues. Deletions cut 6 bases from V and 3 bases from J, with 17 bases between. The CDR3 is CASSEGTPGANEKLFF. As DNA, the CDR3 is TGTGCCAGCAGCGAGGGAACCCCAGGAGCTAATGAAAAACTGTTTTTT.

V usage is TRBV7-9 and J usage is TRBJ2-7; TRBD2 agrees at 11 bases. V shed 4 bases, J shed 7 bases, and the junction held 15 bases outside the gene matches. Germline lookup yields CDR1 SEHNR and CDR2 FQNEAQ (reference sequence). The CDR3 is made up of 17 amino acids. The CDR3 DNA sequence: TGTGCCAGCAGCTATAGCGGGAGGGCCGGATCAGCGTATGAGCAGTACTTC. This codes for CASSYSGRAGSAYEQYF.

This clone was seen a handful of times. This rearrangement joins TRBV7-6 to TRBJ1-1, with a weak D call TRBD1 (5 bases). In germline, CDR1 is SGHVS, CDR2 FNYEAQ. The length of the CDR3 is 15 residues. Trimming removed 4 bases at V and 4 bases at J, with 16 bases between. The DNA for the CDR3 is TGTGCCAGCAGCTCAACAAGGGGCGGCGGCACTGAAGCTTTCTTT. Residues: CASSSTRGGGTEAFF.

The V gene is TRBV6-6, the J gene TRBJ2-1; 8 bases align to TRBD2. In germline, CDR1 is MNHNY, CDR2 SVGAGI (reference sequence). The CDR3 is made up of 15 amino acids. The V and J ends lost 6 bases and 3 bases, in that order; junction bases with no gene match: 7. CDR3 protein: CASSRTSGSYNEQFF. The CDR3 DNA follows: TGTGCCAGCAGCCGAACTAGCGGAAGCTACAATGAGCAGTTCTTC.

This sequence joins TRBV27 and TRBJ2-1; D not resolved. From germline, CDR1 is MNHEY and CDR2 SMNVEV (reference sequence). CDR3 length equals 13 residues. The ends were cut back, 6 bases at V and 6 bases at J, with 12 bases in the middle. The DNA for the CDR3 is TGTGCCAGCAGAACCCGACCCCCCAATGAGCAGTTCTTC. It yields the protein CASRTRPPNEQFF.

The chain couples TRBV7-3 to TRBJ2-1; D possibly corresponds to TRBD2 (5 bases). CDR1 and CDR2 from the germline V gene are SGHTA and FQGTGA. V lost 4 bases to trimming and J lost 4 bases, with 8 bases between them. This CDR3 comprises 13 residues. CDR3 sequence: CASSSRDYNEQFF. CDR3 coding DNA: TGTGCCAGCAGCTCCCGGGATTACAATGAGCAGTTCTTC.

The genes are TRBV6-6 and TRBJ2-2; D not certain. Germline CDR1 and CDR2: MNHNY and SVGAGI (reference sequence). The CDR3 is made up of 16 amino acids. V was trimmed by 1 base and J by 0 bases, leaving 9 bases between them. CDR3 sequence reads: CASSYFSGANTGELFF. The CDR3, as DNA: TGTGCCAGCAGTTACTTTTCCGGAGCGAACACCGGGGAGCTGTTTTTT.

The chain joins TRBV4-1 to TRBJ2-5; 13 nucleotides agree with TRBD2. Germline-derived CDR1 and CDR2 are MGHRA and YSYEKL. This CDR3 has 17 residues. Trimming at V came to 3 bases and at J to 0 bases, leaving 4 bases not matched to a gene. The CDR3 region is CASSQGTSGTYQETQYF. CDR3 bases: TGCGCCAGCAGCCAGGGGACTAGCGGGACGTACCAAGAGACCCAGTACTTC.

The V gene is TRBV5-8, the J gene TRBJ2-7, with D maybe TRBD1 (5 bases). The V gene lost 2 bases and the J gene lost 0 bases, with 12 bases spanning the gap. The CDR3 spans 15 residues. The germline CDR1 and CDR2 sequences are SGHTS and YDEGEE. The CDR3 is CASSFMPGSSYEQYF. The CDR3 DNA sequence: TGTGCCAGCAGCTTTATGCCAGGGTCCTCCTACGAGCAGTACTTC.

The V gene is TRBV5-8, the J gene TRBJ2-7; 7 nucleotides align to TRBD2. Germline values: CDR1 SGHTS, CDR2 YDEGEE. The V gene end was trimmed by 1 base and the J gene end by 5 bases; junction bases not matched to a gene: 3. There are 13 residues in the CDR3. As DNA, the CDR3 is TGTGCCAGCAGCTTGCGGGGGGATGACGAGCAGTACTTC. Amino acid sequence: CASSLRGDDEQYF.

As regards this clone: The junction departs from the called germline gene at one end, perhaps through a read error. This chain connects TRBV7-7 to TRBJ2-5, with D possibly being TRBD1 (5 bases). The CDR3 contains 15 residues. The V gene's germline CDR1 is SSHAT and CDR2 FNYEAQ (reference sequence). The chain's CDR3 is CASSLADSSSETQYF. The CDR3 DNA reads TGTGCTAGCAGCTTAGCCGACAGCTCCTCAGAGACCCAGTACTTC.

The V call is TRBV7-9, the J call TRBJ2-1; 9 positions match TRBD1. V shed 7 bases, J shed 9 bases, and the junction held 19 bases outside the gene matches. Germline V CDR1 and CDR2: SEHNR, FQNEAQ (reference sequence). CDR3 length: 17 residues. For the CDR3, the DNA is TGTGCCAGCATACTTACATTACAGGGGGCGCTCAGGAGTGAGCAGTTCTTC. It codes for CASILTLQGALRSEQFF.

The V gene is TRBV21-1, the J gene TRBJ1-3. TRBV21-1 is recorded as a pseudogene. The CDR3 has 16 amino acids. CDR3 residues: CASRSEVIHSGNTIYF. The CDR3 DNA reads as TGTGCCAGCAGGTCTGAGGTTATCCACTCTGGAAACACCATATATTTT.

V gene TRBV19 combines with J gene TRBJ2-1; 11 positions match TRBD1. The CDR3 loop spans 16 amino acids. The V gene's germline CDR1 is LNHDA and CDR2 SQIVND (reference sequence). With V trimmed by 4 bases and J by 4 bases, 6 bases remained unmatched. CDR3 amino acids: CASSNPGQGEYNEQFF. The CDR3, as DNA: TGTGCCAGTAGTAATCCGGGACAGGGGGAGTACAATGAGCAGTTCTTC.

CDR3: CASSLAPGQPQHF. The CDR3 nucleotides are TGTGCCAGCAGCTTAGCTCCCGGTCAGCCCCAGCATTTT. J is TRBJ1-5 and V is TRBV7-6; D is ambiguous. The CDR3 extends over 13 amino acids. Germline lookup yields CDR1 SGHVS and CDR2 FNYEAQ. V lost 0 bases, J lost 6 bases, and 6 bases lay in between.

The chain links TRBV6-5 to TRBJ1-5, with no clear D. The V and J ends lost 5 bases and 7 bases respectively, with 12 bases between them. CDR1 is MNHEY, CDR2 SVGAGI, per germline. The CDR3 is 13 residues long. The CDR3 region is CASSPGLEQPQHF. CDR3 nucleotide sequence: TGTGCCAGCAGTCCGGGTTTAGAGCAGCCCCAGCATTTT.

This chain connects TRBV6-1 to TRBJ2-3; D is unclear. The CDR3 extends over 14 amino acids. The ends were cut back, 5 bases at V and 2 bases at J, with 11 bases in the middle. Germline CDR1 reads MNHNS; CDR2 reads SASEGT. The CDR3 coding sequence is TGTGCCAGCAGTCCCGCCTTCTACACAGATACGCAGTATTTT. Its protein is CASSPAFYTDTQYF.

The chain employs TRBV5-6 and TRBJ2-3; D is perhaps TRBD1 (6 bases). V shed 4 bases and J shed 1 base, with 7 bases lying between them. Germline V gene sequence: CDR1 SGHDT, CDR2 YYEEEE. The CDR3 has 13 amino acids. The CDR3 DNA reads TGTGCCAGCAGCCGGACAGGCACAGATACGCAGTATTTT. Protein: CASSRTGTDTQYF.

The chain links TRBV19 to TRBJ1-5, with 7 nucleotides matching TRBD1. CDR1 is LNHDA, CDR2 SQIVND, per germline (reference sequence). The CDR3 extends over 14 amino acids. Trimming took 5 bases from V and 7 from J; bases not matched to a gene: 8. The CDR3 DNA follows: TGTGCCAGTAGTCCGAGACAGGGTTTACAGCCCCAGCATTTT. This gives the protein CASSPRQGLQPQHF.

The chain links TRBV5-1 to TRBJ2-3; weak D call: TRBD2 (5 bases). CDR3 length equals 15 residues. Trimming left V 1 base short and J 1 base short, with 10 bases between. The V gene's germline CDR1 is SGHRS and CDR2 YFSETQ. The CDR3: CASSLWERGTDTQYF. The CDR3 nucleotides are TGCGCCAGCAGCTTGTGGGAGAGGGGCACAGATACGCAGTATTTT. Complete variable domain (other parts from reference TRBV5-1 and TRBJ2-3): KAGVTQTPRYLIKTRGQQVTLSCSPISGHRSVSWYQQTPGQGLQFLFEYFSETQRNKGNFPGRFSGRQFSNSRSEMNVSTLELGDSALYLCASSLWERGTDTQYFGPGTRLTVL.

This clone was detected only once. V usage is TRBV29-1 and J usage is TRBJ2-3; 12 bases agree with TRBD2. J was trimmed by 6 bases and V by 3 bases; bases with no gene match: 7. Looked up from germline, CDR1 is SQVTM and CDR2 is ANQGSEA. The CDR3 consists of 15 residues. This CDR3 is CSVDGLAGLGDTQYF. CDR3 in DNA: TGCAGCGTTGATGGACTAGCGGGGTTAGGGGATACGCAGTATTTT.